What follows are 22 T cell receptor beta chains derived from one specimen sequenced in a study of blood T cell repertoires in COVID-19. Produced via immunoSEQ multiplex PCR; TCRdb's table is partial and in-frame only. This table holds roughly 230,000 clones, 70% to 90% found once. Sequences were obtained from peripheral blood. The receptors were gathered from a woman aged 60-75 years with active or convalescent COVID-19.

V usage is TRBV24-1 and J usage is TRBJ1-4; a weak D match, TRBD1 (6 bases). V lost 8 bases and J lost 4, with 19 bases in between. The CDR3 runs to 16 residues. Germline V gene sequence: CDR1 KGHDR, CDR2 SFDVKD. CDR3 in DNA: TGTGCCACCATATACCAGGGGCGATTTAGTAATGAAAAACTGTTTTTT. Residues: CATIYQGRFSNEKLFF.

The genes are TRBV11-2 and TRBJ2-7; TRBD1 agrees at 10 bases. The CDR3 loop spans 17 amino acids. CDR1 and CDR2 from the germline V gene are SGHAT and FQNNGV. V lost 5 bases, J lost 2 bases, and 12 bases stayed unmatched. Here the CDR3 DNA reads TGTGCCAGCAGCAACCGGGACAGGGGTTTGGGTACCTACGAGCAGTACTTC. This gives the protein CASSNRDRGLGTYEQYF.

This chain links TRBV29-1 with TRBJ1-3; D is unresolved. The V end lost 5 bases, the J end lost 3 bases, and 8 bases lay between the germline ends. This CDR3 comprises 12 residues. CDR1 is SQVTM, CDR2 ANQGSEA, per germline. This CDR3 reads CSVLEGGNTIYF. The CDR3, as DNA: TGCAGCGTTCTTGAGGGTGGAAACACCATATATTTT. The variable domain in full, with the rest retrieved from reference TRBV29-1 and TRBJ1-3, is SAVISQKPSRDICQRGTSLTIQCQVDSQVTMMFWYRQQPGQSLTLIATANQGSEATYESGFVIDKFPISRPNLTFSTLTVSNMSPEDSSIYLCSVLEGGNTIYFGEGSWLTVV.

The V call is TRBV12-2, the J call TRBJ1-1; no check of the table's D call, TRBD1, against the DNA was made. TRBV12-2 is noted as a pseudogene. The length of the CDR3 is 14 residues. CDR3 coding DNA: TGTGCAAGTCGCTCCGACAGGCCGAACACTGAAGCTTTCTTT. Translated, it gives CASRSDRPNTEAFF.

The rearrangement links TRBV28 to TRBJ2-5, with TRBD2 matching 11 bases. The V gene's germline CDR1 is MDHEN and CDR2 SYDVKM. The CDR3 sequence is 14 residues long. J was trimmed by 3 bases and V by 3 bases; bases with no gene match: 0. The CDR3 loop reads CASSLGLAEETQYF. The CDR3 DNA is TGTGCCAGCAGTTTGGGACTAGCGGAAGAGACCCAGTACTTC.

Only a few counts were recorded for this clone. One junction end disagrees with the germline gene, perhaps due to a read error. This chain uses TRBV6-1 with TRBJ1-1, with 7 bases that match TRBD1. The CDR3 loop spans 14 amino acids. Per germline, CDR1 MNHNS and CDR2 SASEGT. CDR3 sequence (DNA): TGTGCCAGCGGTGACAGGGATTTGAACACTGAAGCTTTCTTT. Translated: CASGDRDLNTEAFF.

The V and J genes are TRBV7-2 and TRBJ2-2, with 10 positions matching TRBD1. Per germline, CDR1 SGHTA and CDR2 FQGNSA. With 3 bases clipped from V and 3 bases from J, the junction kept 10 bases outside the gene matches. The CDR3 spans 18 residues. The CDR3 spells CASSLSGQGSADTGELFF. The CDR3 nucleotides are TGTGCCAGCAGCTTGTCGGGACAGGGGAGTGCGGACACCGGGGAGCTGTTTTTT.

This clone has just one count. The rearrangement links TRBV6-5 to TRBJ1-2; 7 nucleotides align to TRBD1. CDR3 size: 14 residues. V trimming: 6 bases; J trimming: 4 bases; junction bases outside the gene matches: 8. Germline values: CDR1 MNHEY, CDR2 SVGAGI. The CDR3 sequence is CASRGQNDFYGYTF. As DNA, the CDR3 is TGTGCCAGCAGGGGACAGAACGATTTCTATGGCTACACCTTC.

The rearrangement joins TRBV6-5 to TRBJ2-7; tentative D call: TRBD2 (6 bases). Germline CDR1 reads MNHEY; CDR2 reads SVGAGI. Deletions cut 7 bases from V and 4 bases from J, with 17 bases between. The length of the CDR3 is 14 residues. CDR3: CASTPRLVNYEQYV. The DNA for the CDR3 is TGTGCCAGCACCCCTAGACTAGTTAATTACGAGCAGTACGTC.

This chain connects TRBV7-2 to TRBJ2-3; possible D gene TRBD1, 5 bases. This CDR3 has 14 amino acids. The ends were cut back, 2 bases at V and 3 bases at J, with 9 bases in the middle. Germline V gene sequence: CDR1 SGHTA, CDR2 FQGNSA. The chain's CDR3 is CASSLRQQTDTQYF. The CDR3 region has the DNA TGTGCCAGCAGCTTACGACAGCAAACAGATACGCAGTATTTT.

CDR3 sequence: CSVSQGRYQPQHF. CDR3 coding DNA: TGCAGCGTTAGTCAGGGAAGGTATCAGCCCCAGCATTTT. The chain joins TRBV29-1 to TRBJ1-5; perhaps TRBD1 as D (5 bases). The CDR3 sequence is 13 residues long. With 5 bases removed from V and 5 bases from J, the gap between germline ends came to 13 bases. The germline CDR1 and CDR2 sequences are SQVTM and ANQGSEA.

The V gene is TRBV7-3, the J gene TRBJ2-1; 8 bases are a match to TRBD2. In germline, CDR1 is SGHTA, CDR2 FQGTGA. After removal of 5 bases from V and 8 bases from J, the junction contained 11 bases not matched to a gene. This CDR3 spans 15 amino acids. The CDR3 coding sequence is TGTGCCAGCAGCGCGAGGGCTAGCGGGCTCCATGAGCAGTTCTTC. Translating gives CASSARASGLHEQFF. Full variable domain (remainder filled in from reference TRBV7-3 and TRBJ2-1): GAGVSQTPSNKVTEKGKYVELRCDPISGHTALYWYRQSLGQGPEFLIYFQGTGAADDSGLPNDRFFAVRPEGSVSTLKIQRTERGDSAVYLCASSARASGLHEQFFGPGTRLTVL.

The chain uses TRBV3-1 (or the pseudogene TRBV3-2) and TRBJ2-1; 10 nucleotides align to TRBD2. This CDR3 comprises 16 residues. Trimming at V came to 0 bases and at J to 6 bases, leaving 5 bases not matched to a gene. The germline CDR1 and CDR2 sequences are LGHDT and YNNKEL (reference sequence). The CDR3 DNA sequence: TGTGCCAGCAGCCAAGACCTAGCGGGAGCGGGCAATGAGCAGTTCTTC. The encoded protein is CASSQDLAGAGNEQFF.

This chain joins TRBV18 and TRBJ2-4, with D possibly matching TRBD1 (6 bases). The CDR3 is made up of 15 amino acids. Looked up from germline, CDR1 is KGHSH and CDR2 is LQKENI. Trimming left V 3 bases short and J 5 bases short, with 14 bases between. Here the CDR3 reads CASSPVAWGQNIQYF. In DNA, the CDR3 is TGTGCCAGCTCACCCGTGGCTTGGGGGCAAAACATTCAGTACTTC. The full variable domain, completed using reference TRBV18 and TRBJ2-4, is NAGVMQNPRHLVRRRGQEARLRCSPMKGHSHVYWYRQLPEEGLKFMVYLQKENIIDESGMPKERFSAEFPKEGPSILRIQQVVRGDSAAYFCASSPVAWGQNIQYFGAGTRLSVL.

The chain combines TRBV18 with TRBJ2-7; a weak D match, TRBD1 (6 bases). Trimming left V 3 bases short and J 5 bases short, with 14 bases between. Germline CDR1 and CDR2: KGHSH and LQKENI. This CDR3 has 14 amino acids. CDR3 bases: TGTGCCAGCTCACCGGGACAAAGATTACACGAGCAGTACTTC. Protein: CASSPGQRLHEQYF.

The chain's CDR3 is CASSLAGIYGYTF. The CDR3 region has the DNA TGTGCCAGCAGCCTAGCGGGTATCTATGGCTACACCTTC. This chain connects TRBV11-3 to TRBJ1-2, with D unclear. With 5 bases removed from V and 4 bases from J, the gap between germline ends came to 11 bases. The CDR3 runs 13 residues. The germline gives CDR1 SGHNT, CDR2 YENEEA.

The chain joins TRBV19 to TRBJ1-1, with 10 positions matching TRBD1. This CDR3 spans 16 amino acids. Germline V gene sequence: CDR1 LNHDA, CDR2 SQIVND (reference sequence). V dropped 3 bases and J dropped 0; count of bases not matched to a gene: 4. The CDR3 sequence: CASSMGQGFMNTEAFF. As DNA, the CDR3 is TGTGCCAGTAGTATGGGACAGGGGTTCATGAACACTGAAGCTTTCTTT.

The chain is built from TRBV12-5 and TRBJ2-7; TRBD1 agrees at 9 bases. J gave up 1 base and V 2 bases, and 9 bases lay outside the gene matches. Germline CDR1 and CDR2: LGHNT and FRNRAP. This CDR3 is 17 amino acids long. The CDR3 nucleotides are TGTGCTAGTGGTTTGCCACCCGGGACAGGGATATCCTACGAGCAGTACTTC. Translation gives CASGLPPGTGISYEQYF.

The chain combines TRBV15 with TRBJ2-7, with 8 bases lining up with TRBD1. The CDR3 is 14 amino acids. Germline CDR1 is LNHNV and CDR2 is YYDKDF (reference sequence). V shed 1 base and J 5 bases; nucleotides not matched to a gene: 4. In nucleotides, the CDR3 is TGTGCCACCAGCAGAGGGACAGGGAGCAACGAGCAGTACGTC. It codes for CATSRGTGSNEQYV.

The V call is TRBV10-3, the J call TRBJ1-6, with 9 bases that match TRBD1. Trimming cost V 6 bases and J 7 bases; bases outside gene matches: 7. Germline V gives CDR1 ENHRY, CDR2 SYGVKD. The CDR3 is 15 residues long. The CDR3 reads CAIRGSGTGNSPLHF. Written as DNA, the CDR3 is TGTGCCATCAGGGGCAGCGGGACAGGGAATTCACCCCTCCACTTT.

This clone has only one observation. CDR3 in DNA: TGTGCCAGCAGCTTATCGCGGGAGGTCTACAATGAGCAGTTCTTC. It encodes CASSLSREVYNEQFF. This chain connects TRBV11-2 to TRBJ2-1, with 8 bases fitting TRBD2. CDR1 SGHAT and CDR2 FQNNGV come from the germline V gene. The CDR3 totals 15 residues. The ends lost 2 bases at V and 3 bases at J; junction bases unmatched: 3.

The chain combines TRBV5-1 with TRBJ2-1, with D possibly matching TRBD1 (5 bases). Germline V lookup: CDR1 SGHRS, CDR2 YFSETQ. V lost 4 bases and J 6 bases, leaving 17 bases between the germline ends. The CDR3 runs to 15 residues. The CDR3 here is CASSPLGQGSNEQFF. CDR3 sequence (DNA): TGCGCCAGCAGCCCACTCGGTCAGGGTAGCAATGAGCAGTTCTTC.